These T cell receptor beta chains were read from a single sample in a study of blood T cell repertoires in COVID-19. The assay was immunoSEQ multiplex PCR, and TCRdb's table has in-frame clones only and misses some. This sample has some 400,000 clones; roughly 90% occur once, and the top ten carry roughly 0.9%. Sequencing was done on a sample of PBMCs or T cells enriched from blood (not recorded which). These receptors originate from a middle-aged woman who had been exposed to COVID-19. The CDR3 runs from the conserved cysteine through the conserved F or W. The D gene is left open where the match is weak. Clone size is stated in some rows and not others, as once, few, many or a class when expanded.

j_call	d_call	cdr3_length	clone_size	v_call	cdr3_aa	cdr3_nt
TRBJ2-7	.	15	.	TRBV7-8	CASSLEQGGTYEQYF	TGTGCCAGCAGCTTAGAACAGGGGGGGACCTACGAGCAGTACTTC
TRBJ1-2	.	13	.	TRBV7-2	CASSFTGTYGYTF	TGTGCCAGCAGCTTTACAGGGACCTATGGCTACACCTTC
TRBJ1-2	TRBD1	12	.	TRBV11-2	CASSVDRAGYTF	TGTGCCAGCAGCGTCGACAGGGCTGGCTACACCTTC
TRBJ1-2	.	13	.	TRBV4-1	CASSQGGAGGYTF	TGCGCCAGCAGCCAGGGGGGGGCAGGAGGCTACACCTTC
TRBJ1-1	.	13	.	TRBV30	CAWSGSNIAEAFF	TGTGCCTGGAGTGGTTCTAATATCGCTGAAGCTTTCTTT
TRBJ2-3	.	17	.	TRBV7-9	CASSSLGAAGRTDTQYF	TGTGCCAGCAGCTCTCTCGGGGCCGCGGGGCGGACAGATACGCAGTATTTT
TRBJ1-6	.	13	few	TRBV30	CAWSSPGDSPLHF	TGTGCCTGGAGTTCCCCGGGGGATTCACCCCTCCACTTT
TRBJ2-3	.	12	.	TRBV7-9	CATAPITDTQYF	TGTGCCACCGCGCCCATCACAGATACGCAGTATTTT
TRBJ2-1	TRBD2	15	.	TRBV9	CASSVGTSVPNEQFF	TGTGCCAGCAGCGTCGGGACTAGCGTCCCCAATGAGCAGTTCTTC
TRBJ1-6	TRBD1	14	.	TRBV6-5	CASRTGGNNSPLHF	TGTGCCAGCAGGACAGGGGGGAATAATTCACCCCTCCACTTT
TRBJ1-2	.	12	.	TRBV11-2	CASSREADGYTF	TGTGCCAGCAGCCGGGAGGCGGATGGCTACACCTTC
TRBJ2-3	TRBD2	16	few	TRBV3-1/TRBV3-2	CASSDLAGESTDTQYF	TGTGCCAGCAGCGACTTAGCGGGAGAGAGCACAGATACGCAGTATTTT
TRBJ1-6	.	15	.	TRBV2	CASSGRSGASSPLHF	TGTGCCAGCAGTGGGAGAAGTGGGGCCAGTTCACCCCTCCACTTT
TRBJ2-3	.	14	once	TRBV15	CATSRGASADTQYF	TGTGCCACCAGCAGAGGTGCTAGCGCAGATACGCAGTATTTT
TRBJ2-1	TRBD2	16	.	TRBV24-1	CATSDPGLAGMNEQFF	TGTGCCACCAGTGACCCGGGACTAGCGGGGATGAATGAGCAGTTCTTC
TRBJ2-7	TRBD2	12	.	TRBV30	CAWTSGSYEQYF	TGTGCCTGGACTAGCGGATCCTACGAGCAGTACTTC
TRBJ1-1	.	15	.	TRBV19	CASSTPDSLNTEAFF	TGTGCCAGTAGTACGCCGGACAGTTTGAACACTGAAGCTTTCTTT
TRBJ2-1	.	12	.	TRBV30	CAWSRSIVATFF	TGTGCCTGGAGTCGTTCGATTGTCGCTACGTTCTTC
TRBJ1-1	TRBD1	14	.	TRBV10-3	CAISERTGVTEAFF	TGTGCCATCAGCGAACGGACAGGGGTGACTGAAGCTTTCTTT
TRBJ1-1	.	14	.	TRBV18	CASSPSTGVTEAFF	TGTGCCAGCTCACCTTCGACAGGTGTCACTGAAGCTTTCTTT
TRBJ2-7	TRBD2	15	.	TRBV13	CASGSLAGDSYEQYF	TGTGCCAGCGGGAGCCTAGCGGGAGATTCCTACGAGCAGTACTTC
TRBJ2-2	.	15	few	TRBV6-1	CASSEGGAGYGELFF	TGTGCCAGCAGTGAAGGAGGTGCGGGCTACGGGGAGCTGTTTTTT
TRBJ1-2	TRBD1	15	.	TRBV5-1	CASSHASGGNYGYTF	TGCGCCAGCAGCCATGCGTCAGGGGGCAACTATGGCTACACCTTC
TRBJ1-5	.	13	once	TRBV27	CASSPNSNQPQHF	TGTGCCAGCAGCCCCAATAGCAATCAGCCCCAGCATTTT
TRBJ1-1	.	12	.	TRBV12-3/TRBV12-4	CASSLQGLGAFF	TGTGCCAGCAGTTTACAGGGATTGGGCGCTTTCTTT
TRBJ2-3	TRBD2	16	.	TRBV7-3	CASSRPLAGVPDTQYF	TGTGCCAGCAGCCGCCCACTAGCGGGAGTACCAGATACGCAGTATTTT
TRBJ2-1	TRBD1	15	.	TRBV7-2	CASSRDRGSLNEQFF	TGTGCCAGCAGCAGGGACAGGGGATCCCTCAATGAGCAGTTCTTC
TRBJ2-5	.	14	.	TRBV5-1	CASSLISGEETQYF	TGCGCCAGCAGCTTGATTTCGGGGGAAGAGACCCAGTACTTC
TRBJ2-1	.	18	.	TRBV5-1	CASSLRIQGTSSYNEQFF	TGCGCCAGCAGCTTGAGGATCCAGGGGACGAGCTCCTACAATGAGCAGTTCTTC
TRBJ1-1	.	12	.	TRBV6-6	CASSYQVDEAFF	TGTGCCAGCAGTTACCAGGTCGATGAAGCTTTCTTT
TRBJ2-7	TRBD1	14	.	TRBV7-2	CASRRGQARYEQYF	TGTGCCAGCAGGAGGGGGCAGGCTCGCTACGAGCAGTACTTC
TRBJ1-1	.	15	.	TRBV2	CASSNEQARDTEAFF	TGTGCCAGCAGCAACGAACAGGCCCGAGACACTGAAGCTTTCTTT
TRBJ1-1	.	16	.	TRBV13	CASSLRGGQGNTEAFF	TGTGCCAGCAGCTTAAGGGGGGGTCAGGGCAACACTGAAGCTTTCTTT
TRBJ1-5	TRBD1	17	.	TRBV3-1/TRBV3-2	CASSQDVVQGEAGAQHF	TGTGCCAGCAGCCAAGATGTGGTACAGGGGGAAGCCGGGGCCCAGCATTTT
TRBJ2-7	.	14	.	TRBV4-2	CASSQEWRDYEQYF	TGTGCCAGCAGCCAAGAGTGGCGGGACTACGAGCAGTACTTC
TRBJ2-6	.	16	.	TRBV5-1	CASSTSTSSGANVLTF	TGCGCCAGCAGCACGTCAACGAGCTCTGGGGCCAACGTCCTGACTTTC
TRBJ1-2	.	13	.	TRBV12-3/TRBV12-4	CASRMTDYYGYTF	TGTGCCAGCAGGATGACAGATTACTATGGCTACACCTTC